Following are 5 T cell receptor beta chains from one sample sequenced in a study of T cells in Graves' hyperthyroidism and ophthalmopathy. TCR beta CDR3 sequences were amplified from RNA transcripts. An initial round of RT-PCR targeting the TCR CDR3 relied on the HTBI primer set. Via MiXCR, TCRdb re-called the multiplex PCR reads, giving one row per CDR3 protein. The sample carries fewer than 650,000 distinct CDR3 sequences, 40% to 50% recorded once. The material sequenced was peripheral blood or thyroid tissue (not recorded which). The receptors were gathered from an adult woman with Graves' disease, either hyperthyroidism or ophthalmopathy (not recorded which).

The V gene is TRBV10-3, the J gene TRBJ1-5, with D unclear. The CDR3 contains 14 residues. V was cut by 3 bases and J by 0 bases, with 6 bases left in between. Germline V gene data show CDR1 as ENHRY and CDR2 as SYGVKD. In DNA form, the CDR3 reads TGTGCCATCAGTGACGTCGGTAGCAATCAGCCCCAGCATTTT. Protein: CAISDVGSNQPQHF.

The table lists this clonotype with a few counts. The CDR3 loop reads CATSRAGTERISHF. Here the CDR3 DNA reads TGTGCCACCAGCAGAGCTGGGACAGAAAGAATTTCGCATTTT. The chain links TRBV15 to TRBJ1-5; TRBD1 aligns across 7 bases. CDR1 LNHNV and CDR2 YYDKDF come from the germline V gene (reference sequence). V trimming: 1 base; J trimming: 15 bases; junction bases outside the gene matches: 12. The CDR3 totals 14 residues.

The chain combines TRBV7-9 with TRBJ1-6; D uncertain. The germline V gene encodes CDR1 SEHNR and CDR2 FQNEAQ (reference sequence). This CDR3 is built from 14 residues. The V end was cut by 10 bases, the J end by 6 bases, with 16 bases between. In DNA, the CDR3 is TGTGCCACGACGGCAGGCAGGAGTAATTCACCCCTCCACTTT. Encoded protein: CATTAGRSNSPLHF. The whole variable domain, remainder taken from reference TRBV7-9 and TRBJ1-6, is DTGVSQNPRHKITKRGQNVTFRCDPISEHNRLYWYRQTLGQGPEFLTYFQNEAQLEKSRLLSDRFSAERPKGSFSTLEIQRTEQGDSAMYLCATTAGRSNSPLHFGNGTRLTVT.

This clonotype was observed many times. The genes are TRBV19 and TRBJ1-2; D remains unclear. CDR3 length: 14 residues. Germline V gene data show CDR1 as LNHDA and CDR2 as SQIVND (reference sequence). The V and J ends lost 6 bases and 3 bases respectively, with 14 bases between them. The CDR3 region is CASRPRGGDYGYTF. CDR3 nucleotides: TGTGCCAGTAGACCCCGGGGAGGAGACTATGGCTACACCTTC. Variable domain in full (rest from reference TRBV19 and TRBJ1-2): DGGITQSPKYLFRKEGQNVTLSCEQNLNHDAMYWYRQDPGQGLRLIYYSQIVNDFQKGDIAEGYSVSREKKESFPLTVTSAQKNPTAFYLCASRPRGGDYGYTFGSGTRLTVV.

V is TRBV10-2 and J is TRBJ1-1; D ambiguous. CDR1 WSHSY and CDR2 SAAADI come from the germline V gene. CDR3 length: 12 residues. Trimming shortened V by 8 bases and J by 5 bases, and 12 bases separated the two germline ends. The CDR3 loop reads CASARFRTEAFF. CDR3 sequence (DNA): TGCGCCAGCGCTCGGTTCAGGACTGAAGCTTTCTTT.